Listed here are 9 T cell receptor beta chains from one sample, sequenced in a study of CD8+ T cells in alopecia areata. Stated treatment: oral pan-JAK inhibitor, 5-10 mg twice daily. The authors extracted RNA and reverse transcribed it into cDNA as the sequencing template. Here immunoSEQ multiplex PCR was the method, and the copy in TCRdb shows in-frame clones only, minus some. There are 180,000 or so clones in the sample; less than 75% occur only once, and roughly 17% lies in the top ten. Sequencing was performed on CD4+ T cells sorted from blood, taken between weeks 55 and 65, from a patient treated with tofacitinib. The receptor source for this set is a human donor with alopecia areata.

The chain uses TRBV15 and TRBJ1-2; TRBD1 is a possible D gene (5 bases). The V gene lost 1 base and the J gene lost 3 bases, with 15 bases spanning the gap. Germline CDR1 and CDR2: LNHNV and YYDKDF (reference sequence). CDR3 length: 16 residues. CDR3 nucleotide sequence: TGTGCCACCAGCAGAGGCCCGTCGCGGGGGGACTATGGCTACACCTTC. Translating it yields CATSRGPSRGDYGYTF.

CDR3 amino acids: CASSHPDGANVLTF. In DNA, the CDR3 is TGCGCCAGCAGTCATCCCGATGGGGCCAACGTCCTGACTTTC. The genes are TRBV23-1 and TRBJ2-6; no clear D. TRBV23-1 is treated as an ORF (open reading frame) with a function not yet certain. V lost 3 bases and J 3 bases, leaving 6 bases between the germline ends. The CDR3 is made up of 14 amino acids.

The V and J genes are TRBV6-5 and TRBJ2-1; 8 bases align to TRBD1. The length of the CDR3 is 13 residues. Germline CDR1 MNHEY, CDR2 SVGAGI. Unmatched junction bases numbered 8, after V lost 6 bases and J lost 10 bases. CDR3 nucleotide sequence: TGTGCCAGCAGCCCGACAGGGGCCGACGAGCAGTTCTTC. It specifies CASSPTGADEQFF.

This sequence joins TRBV29-1 and TRBJ1-1, with a possible D match to TRBD1 (6 bases). The germline V gene has CDR1 SQVTM and CDR2 ANQGSEA. The CDR3 consists of 15 residues. V was clipped by 6 bases and J by 3 bases, with 20 bases between them. The CDR3 sequence: CSVKPRQAMDTEAFF. The CDR3 DNA follows: TGCAGCGTCAAACCTAGACAGGCGATGGACACTGAAGCTTTCTTT.

Only a few counts were recorded for this clone. The chain uses TRBV28 and TRBJ1-5; D is perhaps TRBD1 (5 bases). Germline CDR1 and CDR2: MDHEN and SYDVKM. CDR3 length equals 14 residues. The V end was cut by 5 bases, the J end by 6 bases, with 14 bases between. In DNA form, the CDR3 reads TGTGCCAGCAGTGCCCCCGGGGGAGGTCAGCCCCAGCATTTT. Translating it yields CASSAPGGGQPQHF.

The chain combines TRBV30 with TRBJ1-1; D is ambiguous. CDR3 length: 13 amino acids. Germline V gene data show CDR1 as GTSNPN and CDR2 as SVGIG (reference sequence). Deletions cut 4 bases from V and 2 bases from J, with 11 bases between. CDR3 in amino acids: CAWTTGSNTEAFF. In DNA form, the CDR3 reads TGTGCCTGGACCACCGGTAGTAACACTGAAGCTTTCTTT. Full variable domain (rest looked up from reference TRBV30 and TRBJ1-1): SQTIHQWPATLVQPVGSPLSLECTVEGTSNPNLYWYRQAAGRGLQLLFYSVGIGQISSEVPQNLSASRPQDRQFILSSKKLLLSDSGFYLCAWTTGSNTEAFFGQGTRLTVV.

The J gene is TRBJ1-5, the V gene TRBV5-6, with no clear D. CDR3 length: 12 residues. V gave up 1 base and J gave up 6 bases, with 5 bases separating them. Germline assignment: CDR1 SGHDT and CDR2 YYEEEE. The CDR3 bases are TGTGCCAGCAGCTTGTGGGGTCAGCCCCAGCATTTT. It codes for CASSLWGQPQHF.

The rearrangement uses TRBV11-2 and TRBJ1-1; weak D call: TRBD1 (5 bases). The CDR3 has 15 residues. V was pared by 5 bases and J by 0 bases, with 13 bases between. The germline gives CDR1 SGHAT, CDR2 FQNNGV. The chain's CDR3 is CASSLSGRLNTEAFF. The CDR3 DNA reads TGTGCCAGCAGCCTCTCGGGACGGTTGAACACTGAAGCTTTCTTT.

The chain links TRBV30 to TRBJ1-6, with 8 bases lining up with TRBD1. CDR1 is GTSNPN, CDR2 SVGIG, per germline (reference sequence). The CDR3 length is 11 residues. V trimming: 2 bases; J trimming: 16 bases; junction bases outside the gene matches: 4. CDR3 nucleotides: TGTGCCTGGAGTAGGACAGGGAATCTCCACTTT. Residues: CAWSRTGNLHF.